One T cell receptor (beta chain) is described in this entry. Its antigen is unknown. This sample is drawn from a study of OX40 agonist ivuxolimab in advanced cancers. Background on the study: Patients were dosed with the agonistic anti-OX40 (CD134) antibody ivuxolimab.

The study, taken as a whole, reports: Within 6 weeks, CD4+ and CD8+ blood T cells expanded clonally at 0.1 to 3.0 mg/kg. The study found that CD8+ T cells averaged more expanded clones than CD4+.

Profiling relied on immunoSEQ multiplex PCR, and the TCRdb table lists in-frame clones only, not all of them. The sample gives under 50,000 clones, approximately 91% of which show up once; roughly 8.1% is in the top ten. Trimming shortened V by 3 bases and J by 3 bases, and 14 bases separated the two germline ends. Germline V CDR1 and CDR2: KGHSH, LQKENI. This CDR3 has 15 residues. The rearrangement uses TRBV18 and TRBJ2-5; tentative D call: TRBD1 (6 bases). Sample: CD4+ or CD8+ T cells sorted from blood, taken in a trial of the OX40 agonist ivuxolimab. This sequence originates from an adult with an advanced solid tumor such as melanoma, head and neck, liver or kidney cancer. CDR3 sequence reads: CASSPRTDREETQYF. DNA for the CDR3: TGTGCCAGCTCACCTAGAACGGACAGAGAAGAGACCCAGTACTTC. The full variable domain, its missing parts supplied by reference TRBV18 and TRBJ2-5, is NAGVMQNPRHLVRRRGQEARLRCSPMKGHSHVYWYRQLPEEGLKFMVYLQKENIIDESGMPKERFSAEFPKEGPSILRIQQVVRGDSAAYFCASSPRTDREETQYFGPGTRLLVL.